This T cell receptor (beta chain) is drawn from a study of T cell repertoires in cytomegalovirus infection. Study-wide background: Selection of CMV epitopes for the study included recently identified HLA-C-restricted and well-studied HLA-B-restricted ones. Shared public TCR beta signatures pointed to both CMV infection and a matching HLA type.

As to this clonotype: The target antigen is unknown.

TCRdb re-analysed the reads in MiXCR, keeping a single row per CDR3 protein. The sample includes fewer than 200,000 distinct CDR3 sequences, less than 25% seen only once; the top ten take roughly 25%. Findings and caveats of the study: The ex vivo response showed dominance by HLA-C-restricted CMV-specific TCR beta clonotypes. People with CMV and the relevant HLA were identified by cumulative public TCR beta family frequency.

The sample consisted of CD8+ T cells from cultured PBMCs, taken from culture after CMV antigen stimulation. This clonotype was obtained from a human donor in good health (CMV status not recorded). Some clones in this sample may be carry-over from other donors' samples.

CDR3 loop: CASSQGAGGIYEQYF. CDR3 coding DNA: TGCGCCAGCAGCCAGGGAGCGGGGGGAATCTACGAGCAGTACTTC. The rearrangement joins TRBV4-1 to TRBJ2-7; 9 bases agree with TRBD2. The V segment lost 3 bases and the J segment 3 bases; nucleotides outside the gene matches: 6. The CDR3 loop spans 15 amino acids. The germline V gene has CDR1 MGHRA and CDR2 YSYEKL.